Each of the 7 T cell receptor beta chains below was sequenced from the same sample in a study of T-cell reconstitution after alpha-beta-depleted transplantation in children. During its preparation, the TCRbeta library received unique molecular identifiers. MiXCR, run by TCRdb on the PCR reads, gives a single entry per CDR3 protein. This table has about 200,000 distinct CDR3 sequences, approximately 7% appearing once. The material sequenced was PBMCs, taken before TCRalphabeta/CD19-depleted stem cell transplant. These receptor sequences come from a boy between 2 and 10 years old with acute lymphoblastic leukemia, due to receive a stem cell transplant.

Ten or more counts support this clonotype. The J gene is TRBJ2-1, the V gene TRBV9, with D tentatively TRBD1 or TRBD2 (6 bases each). CDR3 length equals 15 residues. Trimming took off 6 bases at V and 0 bases at J, with 13 bases between the two ends. The germline gives CDR1 SGDLS, CDR2 YYNGEE. This CDR3 is CASTKGGSSYNEQFF. The DNA for the CDR3 is TGTGCCAGCACAAAAGGGGGGAGCTCCTACAATGAGCAGTTCTTC. Variable domain in full (rest from reference TRBV9 and TRBJ2-1): DSGVTQTPKHLITATGQRVTLRCSPRSGDLSVYWYQQSLDQGLQFLIQYYNGEERAKGNILERFSAQQFPDLHSELNLSSLELGDSALYFCASTKGGSSYNEQFFGPGTRLTVL.

This clonotype was picked up many times. V and J are TRBV12-3 or TRBV12-4 and TRBJ2-2; 8 bases agree with TRBD2. This CDR3 has 15 amino acids. Trimming took 7 bases from V and 3 from J; bases not matched to a gene: 7. The CDR3 is CASTSGGAYTGELFF. CDR3 bases: TGTGCCAGCACCTCGGGGGGGGCGTACACCGGGGAGCTGTTTTTT.

This clonotype was counted a few times. The chain joins TRBV4-2 to TRBJ1-1; D gene ambiguous. This CDR3 comprises 15 residues. V lost 1 base and J 1 base, leaving 10 bases between the germline ends. Germline V CDR1 and CDR2: LGHNA, YNFKEQ. The CDR3 region is CASSQVVSSNTEAFF. In nucleotides, the CDR3 is TGTGCCAGCAGCCAAGTTGTGTCGTCGAACACTGAAGCTTTCTTT.

This clonotype was observed a few times. V and J are TRBV30 and TRBJ2-5; tentative D call: TRBD1 (6 bases). Trimming removed 4 bases from V and 1 base from J, with 10 bases in between. Per germline, CDR1 GTSNPN and CDR2 SVGIG (reference sequence). This CDR3 spans 13 amino acids. CDR3 residues: CAWTTGPQETQYF. The CDR3 nucleotides are TGTGCCTGGACAACAGGGCCCCAAGAGACCCAGTACTTC.

The gene calls are TRBV7-9 and TRBJ2-7; the D gene is possibly TRBD1 (5 bases). The CDR3 totals 17 residues. Looked up from germline, CDR1 is SEHNR and CDR2 is FQNEAQ (reference sequence). V was shortened by 5 bases and J by 0 bases, with 20 bases between the two germline ends. CDR3 nucleotides: TGTGCCAGCAGCCCCCCCCCAGGGTCGCCGGGCTCCTACGAGCAGTACTTC. Protein sequence: CASSPPPGSPGSYEQYF.

The rearrangement uses TRBV28 and TRBJ1-3; D is ambiguous. Germline V gene lookup returns CDR1 MDHEN and CDR2 SYDVKM. V was cut by 2 bases and J by 0 bases, with 11 bases left in between. This CDR3 region has 16 residues. The CDR3 region is CASSLTGFGSGNTIYF. The CDR3 DNA is TGTGCCAGCAGTTTAACCGGGTTTGGCTCTGGAAACACCATATATTTT.

The V gene is TRBV19, the J gene TRBJ2-4; D is possibly TRBD2 (6 bases). The germline gives CDR1 LNHDA, CDR2 SQIVND (reference sequence). With 8 bases removed from V and 2 bases from J, the gap between germline ends came to 13 bases. The length of the CDR3 is 14 residues. The DNA for the CDR3 is TGTGCCAGTTCAGGGACTGTCACCAAAAACATTCAGTACTTC. Protein product: CASSGTVTKNIQYF.